The entry below gives a single TCR beta chain sequence along with its context. Its antigen is currently unknown. This table comes from immunoSEQ multiplex PCR, and its TCRdb copy is limited to in-frame clones, with some not included. The data contain more than 85,000 clones, approximately 87% of them singletons. The sample belongs to a study of T cell responses to AZD1222 COVID-19 vaccine. Overall study results and limits: At 160-218 and 743-854, vaccine-associated CD4 TCRs were dominant, and they spanned spike.

Losses at the gene ends were 0 bases for V and 9 bases for J; bases not matched to a gene: 6. CDR1 is SGHRS and CDR2 is YFSETQ in the germline V gene. The length of the CDR3 is 16 residues. The sample here was peripheral blood, taken on day 0 of AZD1222 vaccination. The source of this sequence is an adult in good health. This chain connects TRBV5-1 to TRBJ2-1, with 13 positions matching TRBD2. DNA for the CDR3: TGCGCCAGCAGCTTGGCCGGACTAGCGGGGGTAGGTGAGCAGTTCTTC. It codes for CASSLAGLAGVGEQFF.